A single sample gave rise to the 25 T cell receptor beta chains below, sequenced in a study of cytomegalovirus exposure and HLA in healthy donors. TCRdb keeps only in-frame clones here, not all; method: immunoSEQ multiplex PCR. The top ten clones hold less than 3% of a sample with about 240,000 clones, more than 75% of them seen once. The sample consisted of PBMCs. The receptors derive from a man younger than 30 in good health and CMV-seronegative.

This clone was seen a few times. CDR3 bases: TGTGCCAGTAGTCCGACCTTAACACAGGGCGGTGGCTACACCTTC. It encodes CASSPTLTQGGGYTF. V usage is TRBV19 and J usage is TRBJ1-2; D possibly corresponds to TRBD1 (6 bases). V dropped 5 bases and J dropped 7 bases, with 20 bases sitting between them. CDR3 length: 15 amino acids. The germline gives CDR1 LNHDA, CDR2 SQIVND (reference sequence).

This clone has a handful of counts. The V gene is TRBV20-1, the J gene TRBJ2-7, with a possible D match to TRBD2 (5 bases). With 7 bases removed from V and 6 bases from J, the gap between germline ends came to 10 bases. The length of the CDR3 is 10 residues. Germline CDR1 and CDR2: DFQATT and SNEGSKA (reference sequence). CDR3 residues: CSGVGAEQYF. The CDR3 coding sequence is TGCAGTGGGGTGGGAGCCGAGCAGTACTTC.

In this sample, this clone turned up a few times. At one end the junction does not follow the germline gene, possibly because of a read error. The V call is TRBV4-1, the J call TRBJ1-2, with 8 bases matching TRBD1. In germline, CDR1 is MGHRA, CDR2 YSYEKL. There are 14 residues in the CDR3. The CDR3 nucleotides read TGCGCCAGCAGCCGGACAGGGCTTTCCTATGACTACACCTTC. As protein: CASSRTGLSYDYTF.

The chain employs TRBV7-6 and TRBJ2-3, with D tentatively TRBD2 (5 bases). V was pared by 8 bases and J by 2 bases, with 14 bases between. The CDR3 contains 14 residues. The V gene's germline CDR1 is SGHVS and CDR2 FNYEAQ. The CDR3 nucleotides are TGTGCCAGCGGGCCGGAGGCGGACACAGATACGCAGTATTTT. It translates to CASGPEADTDTQYF. The full variable domain, its missing parts supplied by reference TRBV7-6 and TRBJ2-3, is GAGVSQSPRYKVTKRGQDVALRCDPISGHVSLYWYRQALGQGPEFLTYFNYEAQQDKSGLPNDRFSAERPEGSISTLTIQRTEQRDSAMYRCASGPEADTDTQYFGPGTRLTVL.

This chain uses TRBV19 with TRBJ2-6; D is unresolved. This CDR3 spans 14 amino acids. Germline CDR1 LNHDA, CDR2 SQIVND (reference sequence). V was pared by 7 bases and J by 4 bases, with 11 bases between. In DNA form, the CDR3 reads TGTGCCAGTACCTCCCCGTCGGGGGCCAACGTCCTGACTTTC. Protein sequence: CASTSPSGANVLTF. Complete variable domain (other parts from reference TRBV19 and TRBJ2-6): DGGITQSPKYLFRKEGQNVTLSCEQNLNHDAMYWYRQDPGQGLRLIYYSQIVNDFQKGDIAEGYSVSREKKESFPLTVTSAQKNPTAFYLCASTSPSGANVLTFGAGSRLTVL.

This clone appeared a few times. V is TRBV18 and J is TRBJ1-6; D is undetermined. This CDR3 comprises 13 residues. CDR1 and CDR2 from the germline V gene are KGHSH and LQKENI. V lost 3 bases and J lost 12, with 12 bases in between. The CDR3 nucleotides read TGTGCCAGCTCACCGGACTCTACCGTACCCCTCCACTTT. It yields the protein CASSPDSTVPLHF.

CDR3 in DNA: TGTGCCAGCAGCCCCGACAGGGGAGGCTACACCTTC. The encoded protein is CASSPDRGGYTF. The rearrangement links TRBV14 to TRBJ1-2; 8 nucleotides agree with TRBD1. CDR3 length: 12 residues. CDR1 SGHDN and CDR2 FVKESK come from the germline V gene. Trimming took 4 bases from V and 8 from J; bases not matched to a gene: 3.

The chain couples TRBV14 to TRBJ1-1, with D tentatively TRBD1 (5 bases). V was trimmed by 5 bases and J by 0 bases, leaving 7 bases between them. In germline, CDR1 is SGHDN, CDR2 FVKESK. The CDR3 sequence is 13 residues long. The CDR3 reads CASSWGVNTEAFF. Here the CDR3 DNA reads TGTGCCAGCAGCTGGGGGGTGAACACTGAAGCTTTCTTT. The whole variable domain, remainder taken from reference TRBV14 and TRBJ1-1, is EAGVTQFPSHSVIEKGQTVTLRCDPISGHDNLYWYRRVMGKEIKFLLHFVKESKQDESGMPNNRFLAERTGGTYSTLKVQPAELEDSGVYFCASSWGVNTEAFFGQGTRLTVV.

The V and J genes are TRBV7-9 and TRBJ1-2; D call uncertain. V was shortened by 3 bases and J by 8 bases, with 10 bases between the two germline ends. Germline CDR1 is SEHNR and CDR2 is FQNEAQ (reference sequence). The CDR3 has 12 residues. The CDR3 sequence is CASSLWAQGYTF. The DNA for the CDR3 is TGTGCCAGCAGCTTGTGGGCGCAGGGCTACACCTTC.

The V call is TRBV7-2, the J call TRBJ1-1, with 7 nucleotides matching TRBD1. J lost 4 bases, V lost 3 bases, and 5 bases had no gene match. This CDR3 spans 14 amino acids. Germline V lookup: CDR1 SGHTA, CDR2 FQGNSA. In DNA, the CDR3 is TGTGCCAGCAGCTTCGGCAGGGGGGCCACTGAAGCTTTCTTT. Translated, it gives CASSFGRGATEAFF.

The V gene is TRBV30, the J gene TRBJ2-3; D remains unclear. Germline V lookup: CDR1 GTSNPN, CDR2 SVGIG (reference sequence). The CDR3 runs to 12 residues. Between the trimmed V and J ends, which lost 5 bases and 3 bases, there was a span of 9 bases. CDR3 nucleotides: TGTGCCTGGGAAATTCGGACAGATACGCAGTATTTT. Encoded protein: CAWEIRTDTQYF.

V is TRBV5-1 and J is TRBJ2-5; 9 bases match TRBD1. J was trimmed by 2 bases and V by 2 bases; bases with no gene match: 10. The CDR3 has 17 residues. The germline gives CDR1 SGHRS, CDR2 YFSETQ. CDR3 nucleotides: TGCGCCAGCAGCTTAGTTCCCGGACAGGGGTCTCAAGAGACCCAGTACTTC. It specifies CASSLVPGQGSQETQYF.

The chain combines TRBV4-3 with TRBJ1-4; 8 bases are shared with TRBD1. The V segment lost 3 bases and the J segment 3 bases; nucleotides outside the gene matches: 6. The CDR3 is made up of 16 amino acids. The germline V gene encodes CDR1 LGHNA and CDR2 YSLEER. The CDR3 loop is CASSHSDRGSNEKLFF. CDR3 DNA sequence: TGCGCCAGCAGCCATTCAGACAGGGGCTCTAATGAAAAACTGTTTTTT.

The J gene is TRBJ1-1, the V gene TRBV15; 8 bases map to TRBD1. Losses at the gene ends were 1 base for V and 10 bases for J; bases not matched to a gene: 14. Germline CDR1 LNHNV, CDR2 YYDKDF (reference sequence). This CDR3 region has 16 residues. The CDR3, as DNA: TGTGCCACCAGCAGAGGTTCAGTCCAGGGGGCGCGCGGAGCTTTCTTT. It encodes CATSRGSVQGARGAFF. The whole variable domain, filled in from reference TRBV15 and TRBJ1-1, reads DAMVIQNPRYQVTQFGKPVTLSCSQTLNHNVMYWYQQKSSQAPKLLFHYYDKDFNNEADTPDNFQSRRPNTSFCFLDIRSPGLGDTAMYLCATSRGSVQGARGAFFGQGTRLTVV.

Here the CDR3 DNA reads TGCGCCAGCAGCGGCGACAGGGGGCGGGAAAAACTGTTTTTT. The encoded protein is CASSGDRGREKLFF. V and J are TRBV5-1 and TRBJ1-4, with 10 bases fitting TRBD1. This CDR3 has 14 amino acids. Germline V lookup: CDR1 SGHRS, CDR2 YFSETQ. V shed 4 bases and J 8 bases; nucleotides not matched to a gene: 5.

This clone was observed once. The rearrangement joins TRBV7-9 to TRBJ1-2, with 7 bases that match TRBD1. V lost 5 bases and J lost 1; bases outside the gene matches: 7. The germline CDR1 and CDR2 sequences are SEHNR and FQNEAQ (reference sequence). The CDR3 spans 15 residues. The CDR3 is CASSLGDRDNYGYTF. In DNA, the CDR3 is TGTGCCAGCAGCCTGGGGGACAGAGATAACTATGGCTACACCTTC.

The rearrangement uses TRBV28 and TRBJ1-6; 8 bases line up with TRBD1. Germline assignment: CDR1 MDHEN and CDR2 SYDVKM. V lost 2 bases, J lost 7 bases, and 4 bases stayed unmatched. The CDR3 is made up of 15 amino acids. The CDR3 nucleotides are TGTGCCAGCAGTTTACCGGACAGGGTAAATTCACCCCTCCACTTT. This sequence encodes CASSLPDRVNSPLHF.

The genes are TRBV5-4 and TRBJ2-3; 7 nucleotides line up with TRBD2. The CDR3 sequence is 17 residues long. CDR1 is SGHNT and CDR2 is YYREEE in the germline V gene (reference sequence). V lost 4 bases, J lost 1 base, and 12 bases stayed unmatched. The CDR3 loop reads CASSPSGGVGGTDTQYF. CDR3 DNA: TGTGCCAGCAGCCCGTCGGGGGGTGTGGGAGGCACAGATACGCAGTATTTT.

The chain couples TRBV9 to TRBJ2-4; a weak D match, TRBD1 (6 bases). The ends were cut back, 0 bases at V and 9 bases at J, with 13 bases in the middle. The V gene's germline CDR1 is SGDLS and CDR2 YYNGEE. This CDR3 region has 14 residues. DNA of the CDR3: TGTGCCAGCAGCGTAGCTCTGGACAGAGGCATTCAGTACTTC. Its translation: CASSVALDRGIQYF.

This clone was counted a single time. The chain uses TRBV9 and TRBJ2-7; 10 bases align to TRBD2. The CDR3 consists of 14 residues. Germline CDR1 and CDR2: SGDLS and YYNGEE. After removal of 3 bases from V and 6 bases from J, the junction contained 6 bases not matched to a gene. CDR3 protein: CASSALAGAGEQYF. CDR3 DNA sequence: TGTGCCAGCAGCGCGCTAGCGGGAGCTGGCGAGCAGTACTTC.

The chain carries TRBV4-3 and TRBJ1-6; TRBD1 matches 9 bases. This CDR3 spans 16 amino acids. Germline V lookup: CDR1 LGHNA, CDR2 YSLEER. Germline trimming cut 4 bases from V and 8 bases from J; bases unmatched to any gene: 9. The CDR3 loop reads CASSLDWDREHSPLHF. CDR3 DNA: TGCGCCAGCAGCCTAGATTGGGACAGGGAGCATTCACCCCTCCACTTT.

The rearrangement joins TRBV4-3 to TRBJ2-3; D is ambiguous. V lost 4 bases to trimming and J lost 2 bases, with 16 bases between them. Germline-derived CDR1 and CDR2 are LGHNA and YSLEER. The CDR3 consists of 16 residues. CDR3 nucleotides: TGCGCCAGCAGCCCCAGTTCCCTCAACTACACAGATACGCAGTATTTT. Amino acids: CASSPSSLNYTDTQYF.

The chain uses TRBV12-5 and TRBJ2-1; TRBD2 matches 10 bases. Germline CDR1 and CDR2: LGHNT and FRNRAP. V shed 0 bases and J 12 bases; nucleotides not matched to a gene: 8. The CDR3 spans 15 residues. CDR3 DNA sequence: TGTGCTAGTGGTTTGGTACGGCTAGCGGGAGTAGGGCAGTTCTTC. The encoded protein is CASGLVRLAGVGQFF. The whole variable domain, remainder taken from reference TRBV12-5 and TRBJ2-1, is DARVTQTPRHKVTEMGQEVTMRCQPILGHNTVFWYRQTMMQGLELLAYFRNRAPLDDSGMPKDRFSAEMPDATLATLKIQPSEPRDSAVYFCASGLVRLAGVGQFFGPGTRLTVL.

This chain links TRBV11-3 with TRBJ1-1; perhaps TRBD1 as D (6 bases). V was trimmed by 5 bases and J by 3 bases, leaving 10 bases between them. Germline V lookup: CDR1 SGHNT, CDR2 YENEEA. The CDR3 sequence is 13 residues long. The CDR3 nucleotides read TGTGCCAGCAGCCGGACAGAATACACTGAAGCTTTCTTT. This encodes CASSRTEYTEAFF.

This clone was detected once. The chain carries TRBV4-1 and TRBJ2-1; D is perhaps TRBD2 (5 bases). Germline CDR1 reads MGHRA; CDR2 reads YSYEKL. Trimming took off 1 base at V and 8 bases at J, with 12 bases between the two ends. This CDR3 is 14 amino acids long. CDR3 sequence (DNA): TGCGCCAGCAGCCAAGCCGGGGTACGCGATGAGCAGTTCTTC. Its protein product is CASSQAGVRDEQFF.